This is a list of T cell receptor beta chains from one sample in a study of blood T cell repertoires in COVID-19. Profiling relied on immunoSEQ multiplex PCR, and the TCRdb table lists in-frame clones only, not all of them. The repertoire holds 70,000 to 100,000 clones, with around nine tenths as singletons. The sample was peripheral blood. The receptor source for this set is a woman aged 55 to 70 with COVID-19, enrolled during active disease. The CDR3 runs from the conserved cysteine through the conserved F or W. The order of the fields is J gene, V gene, CDR3 length, D gene, clone size, CDR3 DNA, CDR3 protein. A D gene is named only where the DNA matches it firmly. Some rows mark clone size as missing; the rest say once, few, many or name a class of expanded clone.

TRBJ2-7,TRBV4-1,12,NA,NA,TGCGCCAGCAGCCGAGGGGGACGAGAGCAGTACTTC,CASSRGGREQYF
TRBJ1-1,TRBV30,15,NA,NA,TGTGCCTGGAGTCCGGGAATGGGAATGAACACTGAAGCTTTCTTT,CAWSPGMGMNTEAFF
TRBJ1-4,TRBV11-3,13,NA,once,TGTGCCAGCAGCTTAGGGACAAATGAAAAACTGTTTTTT,CASSLGTNEKLFF
TRBJ1-1,TRBV4-3,13,NA,NA,TGCGCCAGCAGCCGCACACTGAACACTGAAGCTTTCTTT,CASSRTLNTEAFF
TRBJ2-5,TRBV3-1/TRBV3-2,14,TRBD1,NA,TGTGCCAGCAGCACCCGGACAGGGAGAGAGACCCAGTACTTC,CASSTRTGRETQYF
TRBJ2-2,TRBV2,15,NA,NA,TGTGCCACCCTGCCGGGGTCGGAGGAAACCGGGGAGCTGTTTTTT,CATLPGSEETGELFF
TRBJ2-1,TRBV24-1,20,TRBD2,NA,TGTGCCACCAGCGGTGCAATGATTAGCGGGGGGGCCTTTTTTATCGATGAGCAGTTCTTC,CATSGAMISGGAFFIDEQFF
TRBJ2-6,TRBV5-8,16,NA,NA,TGTGCCAGCAGCCCAATACAGATTTCAGGGGCCAACGTCCTGACTTTC,CASSPIQISGANVLTF
TRBJ2-7,TRBV5-1,13,TRBD1,NA,TGCGCCAGCAGCTTGGGGACAGGCTACGAGCAGTACTTC,CASSLGTGYEQYF
TRBJ2-2,TRBV15,13,NA,once,TGTGCCACCAGCAGAGGCAGCACCGGGGAGCTGTTTTTT,CATSRGSTGELFF
TRBJ2-3,TRBV11-2,14,NA,NA,TGTGCCAGCAGCCTCGGCAGGAGGGCAGATACGCAGTATTTT,CASSLGRRADTQYF
TRBJ2-7,TRBV27,14,TRBD2,NA,TGTGCCAGCAGTTTACTGGGAGGGATAGGCGAGCAGTACTTC,CASSLLGGIGEQYF
TRBJ2-3,TRBV10-3,11,NA,NA,TGTGCCATCATGGGCGGGAATACGCAGTATTTT,CAIMGGNTQYF
TRBJ1-1,TRBV9,15,NA,NA,TGTGCCAGCAGCCCCCCAAGGGGCGCCCACACTGAAGCTTTCTTT,CASSPPRGAHTEAFF
TRBJ1-6,TRBV3-1/TRBV3-2,15,TRBD1,few,TGTGCCAGCAGCCCCCGGGACAGACGCAATTCACCCCTCCACTTT,CASSPRDRRNSPLHF
TRBJ1-2,TRBV28,12,NA,NA,TGTGCCAGCAGTTTATTAGCTATGGGCTACACCTTC,CASSLLAMGYTF
TRBJ1-6,TRBV5-1,14,NA,NA,TGCGCCAGCAGCCCCCGACAAGCTTTTTCACCCCTCCACTTT,CASSPRQAFSPLHF
TRBJ2-7,TRBV19,14,NA,NA,TGTGCCAGTAGTATAGTGTCTTACAGCTACGAGCAGTACTTC,CASSIVSYSYEQYF
TRBJ1-2,TRBV28,13,NA,NA,TGTGCCAGCAGTTTATGGGAGGCCTATGGCTACACCTTC,CASSLWEAYGYTF
TRBJ2-7,TRBV27,15,TRBD2,NA,TGTGCCAGCAGTTTATATAGCGGGGGGGCCTCCGAGCAGTACTTC,CASSLYSGGASEQYF
TRBJ1-5,TRBV27,17,NA,once,TGTGCCAGCAGTTCCCGCTGGCAGGGCTATAGCAATCAGCCCCAGCATTTT,CASSSRWQGYSNQPQHF
TRBJ1-5,TRBV6-6,12,NA,few,TGTGCCAGCAGCTCTCGGGGTTGGCCCCAGCATTTT,CASSSRGWPQHF
TRBJ1-5,TRBV10-3,14,TRBD1,NA,TGTGCCATCAGTGGACAGGGGGCTGGACAGCCCCAGCATTTT,CAISGQGAGQPQHF
TRBJ2-7,TRBV10-1,11,NA,NA,TGCGCCAGCTCGGGAGTGTGGGAGCAGTACTTC,CASSGVWEQYF
TRBJ1-2,TRBV7-2,14,TRBD1,once,TGTGCCAGCAGCTTAGCGGACAGGGGATATGGCTACACCTTC,CASSLADRGYGYTF
TRBJ1-2,TRBV4-2,14,NA,NA,TGTGCCAGCAGCCAGGTAGGGGTCGACTATGGCTACACCTTC,CASSQVGVDYGYTF
TRBJ2-1,TRBV7-2,15,TRBD2,NA,TGTGCCAGCAGCTCTGTAGCGGGGGGGCCGAGGGAGCAGTTCTTC,CASSSVAGGPREQFF
TRBJ2-7,TRBV3-1/TRBV3-2,14,NA,once,TGTGCCAGCAGCCAAGGGAGACCGGTTAGCGAGCAGTACTTC,CASSQGRPVSEQYF
TRBJ2-1,TRBV12-3/TRBV12-4,11,TRBD2,NA,TGTGCCAGCAGTTCGGGACTACAGCAGTTCTTC,CASSSGLQQFF